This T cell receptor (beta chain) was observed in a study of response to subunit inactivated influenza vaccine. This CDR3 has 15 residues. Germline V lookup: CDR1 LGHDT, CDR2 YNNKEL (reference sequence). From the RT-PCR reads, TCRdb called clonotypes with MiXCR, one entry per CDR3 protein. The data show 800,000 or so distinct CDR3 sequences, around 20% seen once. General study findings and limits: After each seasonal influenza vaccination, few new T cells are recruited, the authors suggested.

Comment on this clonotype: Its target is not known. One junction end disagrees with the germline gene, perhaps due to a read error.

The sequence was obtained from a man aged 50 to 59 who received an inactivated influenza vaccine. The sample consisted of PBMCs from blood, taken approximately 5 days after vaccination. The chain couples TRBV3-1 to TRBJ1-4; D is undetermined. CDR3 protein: CASCQVSGSHEKLFF. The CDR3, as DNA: TGTGCCAGCTGCCAAGTGTCAGGCTCCCATGAAAAACTGTTTTTT.